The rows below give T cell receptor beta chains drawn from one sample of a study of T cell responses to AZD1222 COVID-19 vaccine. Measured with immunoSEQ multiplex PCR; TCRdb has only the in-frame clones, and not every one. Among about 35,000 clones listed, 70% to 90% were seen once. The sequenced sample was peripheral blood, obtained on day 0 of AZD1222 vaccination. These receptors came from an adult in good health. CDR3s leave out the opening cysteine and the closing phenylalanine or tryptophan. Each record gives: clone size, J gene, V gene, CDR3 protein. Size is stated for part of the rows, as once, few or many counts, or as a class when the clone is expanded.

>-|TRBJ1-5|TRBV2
ASSEPARGGVNQPQH
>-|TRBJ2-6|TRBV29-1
SVLSPGANVLT
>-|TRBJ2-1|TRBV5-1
ASSLAGHNEQF
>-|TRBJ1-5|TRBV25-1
ASSDRGNQPQH
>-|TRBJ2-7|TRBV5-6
ASSAIYRGAYEQY
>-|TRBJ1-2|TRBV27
ASSPGTLAGYGYT
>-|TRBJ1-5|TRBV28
ASGGGNQPQH
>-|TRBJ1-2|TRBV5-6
ASTPGQVGGYT
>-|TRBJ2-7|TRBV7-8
ASSLAWTEGYEQY
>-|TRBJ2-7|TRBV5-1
ASSLEQAIYEQY
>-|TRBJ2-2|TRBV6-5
ASSYLVNTGELF
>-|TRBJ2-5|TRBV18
ASSRGETQY
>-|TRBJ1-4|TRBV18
ASSPRARGDEKLF
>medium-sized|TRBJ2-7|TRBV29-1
SVAAGDGYEQY
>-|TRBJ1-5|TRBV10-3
AISDSEQQPQH
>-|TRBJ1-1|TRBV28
ASSLRGRGGNTEAF
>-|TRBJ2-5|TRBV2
ASRREAGGSETQY
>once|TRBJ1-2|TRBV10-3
AISAGQDYGYT
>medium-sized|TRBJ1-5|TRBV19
ASRMSNQPQH
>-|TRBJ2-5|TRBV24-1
ATSDWGLAEQETQY
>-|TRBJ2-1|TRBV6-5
ASGQADYNEQF
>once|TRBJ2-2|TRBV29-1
SALAGGPGELF
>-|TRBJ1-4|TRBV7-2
ASSFSGQGEKLF
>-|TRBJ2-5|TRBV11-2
ASSSRGETQY